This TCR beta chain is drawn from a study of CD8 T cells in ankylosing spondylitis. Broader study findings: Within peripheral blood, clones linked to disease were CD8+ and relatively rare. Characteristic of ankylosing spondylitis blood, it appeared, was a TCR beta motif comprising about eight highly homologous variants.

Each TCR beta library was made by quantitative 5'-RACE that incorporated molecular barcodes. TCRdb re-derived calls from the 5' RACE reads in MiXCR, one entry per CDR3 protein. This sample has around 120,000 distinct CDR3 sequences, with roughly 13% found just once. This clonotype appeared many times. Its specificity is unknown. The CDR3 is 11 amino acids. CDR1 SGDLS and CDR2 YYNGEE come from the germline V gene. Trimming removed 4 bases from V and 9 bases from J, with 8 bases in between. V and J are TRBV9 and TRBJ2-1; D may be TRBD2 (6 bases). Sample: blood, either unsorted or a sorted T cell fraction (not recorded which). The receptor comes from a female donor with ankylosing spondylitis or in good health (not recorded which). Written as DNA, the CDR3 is TGTGCCAGCAGCCTGGGGGGTGAGCAGTTCTTC. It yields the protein CASSLGGEQFF.